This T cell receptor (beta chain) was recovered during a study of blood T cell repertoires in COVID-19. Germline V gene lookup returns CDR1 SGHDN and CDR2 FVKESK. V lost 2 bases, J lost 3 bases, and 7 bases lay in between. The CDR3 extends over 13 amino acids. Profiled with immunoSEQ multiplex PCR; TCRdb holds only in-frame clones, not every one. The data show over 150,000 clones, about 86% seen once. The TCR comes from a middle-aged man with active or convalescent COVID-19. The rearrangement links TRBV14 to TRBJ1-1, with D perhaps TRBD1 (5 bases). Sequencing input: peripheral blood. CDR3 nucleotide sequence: TGTGCCAGCAGCCAAAGCAGGGACACTGAAGCTTTCTTT. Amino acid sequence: CASSQSRDTEAFF.